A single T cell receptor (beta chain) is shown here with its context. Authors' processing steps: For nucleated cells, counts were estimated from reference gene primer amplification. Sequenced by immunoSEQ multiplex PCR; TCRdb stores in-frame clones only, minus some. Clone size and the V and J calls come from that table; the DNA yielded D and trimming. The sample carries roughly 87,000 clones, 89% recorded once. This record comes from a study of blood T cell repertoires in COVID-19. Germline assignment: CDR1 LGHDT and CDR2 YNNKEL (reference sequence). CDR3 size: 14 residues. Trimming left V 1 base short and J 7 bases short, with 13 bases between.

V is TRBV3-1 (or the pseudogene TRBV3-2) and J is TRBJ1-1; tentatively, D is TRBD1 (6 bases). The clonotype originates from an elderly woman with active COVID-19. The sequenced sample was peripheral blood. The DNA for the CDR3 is TGTGCCAGCAGCCAAGTCGAGGGGGTGGGTGAAGCTTTCTTT. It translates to CASSQVEGVGEAFF.